This T cell receptor beta chain was observed in a study of blood T cell repertoires in COVID-19. Only in-frame clones appear in the TCRdb table, and some are missing; sequencing was by immunoSEQ multiplex PCR. Of fewer than 500,000 clones listed, roughly 86% are singletons. This CDR3 is built from 18 residues. Germline CDR1 and CDR2: MNHEY and SVGEGT. The V and J ends lost 4 bases and 2 bases, in that order; junction bases with no gene match: 8. Source material: PBMCs or T cells enriched from blood (not recorded which). The rearrangement joins TRBV6-2 or TRBV6-3 to TRBJ2-5; 15 nucleotides match TRBD2. The clonotype comes from a man aged 25 to 40 who had recovered from COVID-19. CDR3 sequence reads: CASSSGTSGGTEQETQYF. The CDR3 region has the DNA TGTGCCAGCAGTTCCGGGACTAGCGGGGGGACCGAACAAGAGACCCAGTACTTC.